A selection of T cell receptor beta chains follows, all from one sample in a study of OX40 agonist ivuxolimab in advanced cancers. TCRdb's table, derived via immunoSEQ multiplex PCR, lists solely in-frame clones and lacks some. The sample includes under 3,500 clones, 92% of them seen just once. The starting material was CD4+ or CD8+ T cells sorted from blood, obtained in a trial of the OX40 agonist ivuxolimab. The receptors were gathered from an adult with an advanced solid tumor such as melanoma, head and neck, liver or kidney cancer. Each CDR3 is given with its conserved first and last residue. D genes are given only for firm matches. The listing skips clone size in some rows; elsewhere it reads once, few, many or a size class.

j_gene,v_gene,abundance,d_gene,CDR3nt,CDR3aa
TRBJ2-7,TRBV4-1,NA,NA,TGCGCCAGCAGCCAAGTAGTGCAGGTCCTCAACGAGCAGTACTTC,CASSQVVQVLNEQYF
TRBJ2-5,TRBV2,NA,NA,TGTGCCAGCAAGGTTACGGGTAATCAAGAGACCCAGTACTTC,CASKVTGNQETQYF
TRBJ1-4,TRBV6-1,NA,NA,TGTGCCAGCAGTGAAGCGGGCAGAGGGGAAAAACTGTTTTTT,CASSEAGRGEKLFF
TRBJ2-3,TRBV9,NA,NA,TGTGCCAGCAGCGTAGATTACGATACGCAGTATTTT,CASSVDYDTQYF
TRBJ2-4,TRBV5-4,NA,NA,TGTGCCAGCAGCTTGGACAGGGTGGGATTTAAAAACATTCAGTACTTC,CASSLDRVGFKNIQYF
TRBJ1-2,TRBV19,NA,NA,TGTGCCAGTAGTTCTGCGTTGGGAGTTAACTATGGCTACACCTTC,CASSSALGVNYGYTF
TRBJ1-5,TRBV30,NA,NA,TGTGCCTGGAGCGGGGGAACATCTGCTTATAGCAATCAGCCCCAGCATTTT,CAWSGGTSAYSNQPQHF
TRBJ2-7,TRBV7-8,NA,NA,TGTGCCAGCAGCCTAACCGGGCCCGACCCGCTCGAGCAGTACTTC,CASSLTGPDPLEQYF
TRBJ1-4,TRBV15,NA,NA,TGTGCCACCAGCAGAGATTTGGCAGGTTGGCGGTCTAATGAAAAACTGTTTTTT,CATSRDLAGWRSNEKLFF
TRBJ1-1,TRBV27,NA,TRBD1,TGTGCCAGCAGTTTGGCAGGGGGTGGGAACACTGAAGCTTTCTTT,CASSLAGGGNTEAFF
TRBJ2-5,TRBV5-1,NA,TRBD1,TGCGCCAGCAGCTGGGACAGGGGGGGCGAGACCCAGTACTTC,CASSWDRGGETQYF
TRBJ1-5,TRBV4-2,NA,TRBD1,TGTGCCAGCAGCGGCGAGGGACAGGGGAACAATCAGCCCCAGCATTTT,CASSGEGQGNNQPQHF
TRBJ1-5,TRBV4-1,NA,NA,TGCGCCAGCAGCCAGCCTGGGACAACGGAGCTGGTGGAGCCCCAGCATTTT,CASSQPGTTELVEPQHF
TRBJ1-2,TRBV5-6,NA,NA,TGTGCCAGCAGCTTGAACTATGGCTACACCTTC,CASSLNYGYTF
TRBJ2-2,TRBV5-1,NA,TRBD1,TGCGCCAGCAGCTTACAAGGGGGCCCCGGGGAGCTGTTTTTT,CASSLQGGPGELFF
TRBJ2-6,TRBV5-1,NA,NA,TGCGCCAGTAGCAGGGTGCCTGGGGCCAACGTCCTGACTTTC,CASSRVPGANVLTF
TRBJ1-2,TRBV5-6,NA,TRBD1,TGTGCCAGCAGGGACGACAGGGGGCGCAGCTATGGCTACACCTTC,CASRDDRGRSYGYTF
TRBJ2-2,TRBV7-2,NA,NA,TGTGCCAGCAGCCTGGCTGGGGGGGCCAGCACCGGGGAGCTGTTTTTT,CASSLAGGASTGELFF
TRBJ2-7,TRBV2,NA,NA,TGTGCCAGCAGGGGAGCGGCCTACGAGCAGTACTTC,CASRGAAYEQYF
TRBJ1-3,TRBV4-1,NA,NA,TGCGCCAGCAGCCGGATGTGGTCAGACTCTGGAAACACCATATATTTT,CASSRMWSDSGNTIYF
TRBJ2-1,TRBV11-2,NA,NA,TGTGCCAGCAGCTCCCCGGGGCAGGGGGAGCAGTTCTTC,CASSSPGQGEQFF
TRBJ2-2,TRBV9,NA,NA,TGTGCCAGCAGCCCTCTCGTTAGCGCGTTGGGAACCGGGGAGCTGTTTTTT,CASSPLVSALGTGELFF
TRBJ2-3,TRBV5-1,NA,NA,TGCGCCAGCAGCCGTGGGTCGGAGCCTAGCACAGATACGCAGTATTTT,CASSRGSEPSTDTQYF
TRBJ2-1,TRBV5-1,NA,TRBD2,TGCGCCAGCAGCCTCCGACTAGCGGGGGGCTCCAATGAGCAGTTCTTC,CASSLRLAGGSNEQFF
TRBJ1-6,TRBV6-6,NA,NA,TGTGCCAGCAGTTACAGGACCCACATCAATTCACCCCTCCACTTT,CASSYRTHINSPLHF
TRBJ1-2,TRBV4-3,NA,NA,TGCGCCAGCAGCCAACAAATAGGAGGCTATGGCTACACCTTC,CASSQQIGGYGYTF
TRBJ2-5,TRBV28,NA,NA,TGTGCCAGCAGGTCTCCAGGGGAGACCCAGTACTTC,CASRSPGETQYF
TRBJ1-4,TRBV5-1,once,NA,TGCGCCAGCAGCTTGGAAGGCGGTAATGAAAAACTGTTTTTT,CASSLEGGNEKLFF
TRBJ1-4,TRBV30,once,NA,TGTGCCTGGGACAGCGACGCTAATGAAAAACTGTTTTTT,CAWDSDANEKLFF
TRBJ2-5,TRBV11-2,NA,NA,TGTGCCAGCAGCTTAGGTTGGGCTAGCAAAGAGACCCAGTACTTC,CASSLGWASKETQYF
TRBJ2-1,TRBV4-1,NA,TRBD1,TGCGCCAGCAGCCCGGGACAGGGGAAGGGCTCCTACAATGAGCAGTTCTTC,CASSPGQGKGSYNEQFF
TRBJ1-1,TRBV10-2,few,TRBD1,TGCGCCATCCAGACAGGGCCCCACACTGAAGCTTTCTTT,CAIQTGPHTEAFF
TRBJ1-1,TRBV9,NA,NA,TGTGCCAGCAGCCCTTCTGCAGGGGTTACTGAAGCTTTCTTT,CASSPSAGVTEAFF
TRBJ2-3,TRBV15,NA,TRBD2,TGTGCCACCAGCAGGGTCACTAGCGGGGCCACAGATACGCAGTATTTT,CATSRVTSGATDTQYF
TRBJ1-5,TRBV28,NA,TRBD1,TGTGCCAGCAGTGGCACAGGGGGCAATCAGCCCCAGCATTTT,CASSGTGGNQPQHF
TRBJ2-3,TRBV19,NA,TRBD1,TGTGCCAGTAATTCAGGGGGCGGCACAGATACGCAGTATTTT,CASNSGGGTDTQYF
TRBJ2-3,TRBV27,once,TRBD2,TGTGCCAGCAGTTCCTTTACGGGGGGACTCACAGATACGCAGTATTTT,CASSSFTGGLTDTQYF
TRBJ2-6,TRBV7-2,few,NA,TGTGCCAGCAGCTTAAGGGTAGTCAGGGAGACAACTGGGGCCAACGTCCTGACTTTC,CASSLRVVRETTGANVLTF
TRBJ1-6,TRBV7-9,few,TRBD1,TGTGCCAGCAGCCCCACGGGACGTGGACCGGGACAGCCTAATTCACCCCTCCACTTT,CASSPTGRGPGQPNSPLHF
TRBJ1-2,TRBV5-4,NA,NA,TGTGCCAGCAGTTTAGAGAGTCTCTATGGCTACACCTTC,CASSLESLYGYTF
TRBJ2-7,TRBV28,NA,NA,TGTGCCAGCAGTTTACCCGTCCTAGGGTCCTACGAGCAGTACTTC,CASSLPVLGSYEQYF
TRBJ2-7,TRBV7-9,NA,TRBD2,TGTGCCAGCAGCTTAGAAACTAGCGCGCAGTACTTC,CASSLETSAQYF
TRBJ2-7,TRBV7-8,NA,TRBD1,TGTGCCAGCAGCTTCCGCCGGGGACAGCCTTACGAGCAGTACTTC,CASSFRRGQPYEQYF
TRBJ2-1,TRBV5-4,NA,NA,TGTGCCAGCAGCTCCATCGGGGCGGAGCAGTTCTTC,CASSSIGAEQFF
TRBJ1-2,TRBV5-1,NA,NA,TGCGCCAGCAGCTTGGATTGGACCCTCTTAAACTATGGCTACACCTTC,CASSLDWTLLNYGYTF
TRBJ1-4,TRBV30,NA,NA,TGTGCCTGGAGACGGACAGCAACTAATGAAAAACTGTTTTTT,CAWRRTATNEKLFF
TRBJ2-7,TRBV7-2,NA,NA,TGTGCCAGCAGCTTAAGAGAGGGACGGCTCTACGAGCAGTACTTC,CASSLREGRLYEQYF
TRBJ2-7,TRBV5-1,NA,NA,TGCGCCAGCAGCTCCCTAGGAGGGTCCCCCTACGAGCAGTACTTC,CASSSLGGSPYEQYF
TRBJ2-5,TRBV10-1,NA,NA,TGCGCCAGCCTCCGGGTAGCTCGGGAGACCCAGTACTTC,CASLRVARETQYF
TRBJ2-5,TRBV7-3,once,NA,TGTGCCAGCAGCCCCGGGGGCGGAGAGACCCAGTACTTC,CASSPGGGETQYF
TRBJ1-1,TRBV6-5,NA,NA,TGTGCCAGCAGTCGAACAACTGAAACGAACACTGAAGCTTTCTTT,CASSRTTETNTEAFF
TRBJ2-7,TRBV4-2,NA,NA,TGTGCCAGCAGCCAAGATGGGGCAGGGCCAAGCTCCTACGAGCAGTACTTC,CASSQDGAGPSSYEQYF
TRBJ1-1,TRBV5-6,NA,NA,TGTGCCAGCAGCTTGAACAGTTGGAACACTGAAGCTTTCTTT,CASSLNSWNTEAFF